This TCR beta chain was profiled in a study of blood T cells in healthy people across ages. Study-wide points: It was not possible, with unsorted PBMCs, to conclusively compare naive and antigen-experienced cells.

Trimming pared 3 bases from V and 6 bases from J, leaving 17 bases between. The CDR3 contains 16 residues. Germline V CDR1 and CDR2: MNHEY, SMNVEV (reference sequence). Alongside a J-beta primer mix, a sample-barcoded 5' primer served in a second PCR lasting about 6 to 12 cycles. TCRdb re-analysed the 5' RACE reads in MiXCR, keeping a single row per CDR3 protein. The sample yields some 1.4 million distinct CDR3 sequences, 42% seen once. Concerning this clonotype itself: Its target is unknown.

Isolation yielded PBMCs, at least 6.5 million per sample, in every case. The sequence was obtained from a woman younger than 35 in good health. The chain combines TRBV27 with TRBJ1-4, with D unresolved. The sequencing input was blood. This CDR3 reads CASSFGSSGLYEKLFF. In nucleotides, the CDR3 is TGTGCCAGCAGTTTTGGCAGTTCGGGGTTGTATGAAAAACTGTTTTTT.